A selection of T cell receptor beta chains follows, all from one sample in a study of response to subunit inactivated influenza vaccine. MiXCR, applied by TCRdb to the RT-PCR reads, yields one record per CDR3 protein. This repertoire shows 500,000 to 600,000 distinct CDR3 sequences, around 8% found once; its top ten account for under 15%. Sequencing was performed on PBMCs from blood, taken roughly 24 months after vaccination. Receptors were obtained from a man aged 45 to 75 who received an inactivated influenza vaccine. The CDR3 runs from the conserved cysteine through the conserved F or W. Each record gives: clone size, V gene, J gene, D gene, CDR3 DNA, CDR3 protein. The D gene is left open where the match is weak. A row's size may be missing; if present it is once, few, many or a size class.

>many|TRBV7-9|TRBJ2-1|-
TGTGCCAGCAGCTTAGCGTATTTGCAGTTCTTC
CASSLAYLQFF
>few|TRBV20-1|TRBJ2-7|TRBD2
TGCAGTGCCAGACTAGCGGGAGAATTCTATCGGCAGTACTTC
CSARLAGEFYRQYF
>-|TRBV6-9|TRBJ2-2|-
TGTGCCAGCAGTTATGACCTAAAGCCGAACACCGGGGAGCTGTTTTTT
CASSYDLKPNTGELFF
>-|TRBV7-9|TRBJ1-4|TRBD1
TGTGCCAGCAGCCCACGACAGGGTTTGAGTGAAAAACTGTTTTTT
CASSPRQGLSEKLFF
>many|TRBV4-1|TRBJ2-7|-
TGCGCCAGCAGCCAAGATGGCTACTACGAGCAGTACTTC
CASSQDGYYEQYF
>many|TRBV7-9|TRBJ2-3|-
TGTGCCAGCAGCTTAGTCCCGGGAGTGATGACAGATACGCAGTATTTT
CASSLVPGVMTDTQYF
>-|TRBV20-1|TRBJ2-7|TRBD2
TGCAGTGCTAGAGATGGAGCGGGAGGTCTCCACGAGCAGTACTTC
CSARDGAGGLHEQYF
>few|TRBV4-1|TRBJ2-5|-
TGCGCCAGCAGCCGTTGGTGGGAGTGGGGGGCGGAGACCCAGTACTTC
CASSRWWEWGAETQYF
>many|TRBV28|TRBJ2-5|-
TGTGCCAGTCGGGTCCCCGGACGGGAGACCCAGTACTTC
CASRVPGRETQYF
>many|TRBV20-1|TRBJ2-1|TRBD2
TGCAGTGCTAGAGCACGGGGGGGAGCCTCCTACAATGAGCAGTTCTTC
CSARARGGASYNEQFF
>many|TRBV4-3|TRBJ2-5|-
TGCGCCAGCAGCCAAGACTGGGTCACTTCGGAGACCCAGTACTTC
CASSQDWVTSETQYF
>few|TRBV28|TRBJ1-1|TRBD1
TGTGCCAGCAGTTCTATCAGGACAGGGGGCACTGAAGCTTTCTTT
CASSSIRTGGTEAFF
>-|TRBV6-2/TRBV6-3|TRBJ2-1|TRBD2
TGTGCCAGCAGTCCTGGACTAGCGCCTTACAATAAGCAGTTCTTC
CASSPGLAPYNKQFF
>-|TRBV20-1|TRBJ2-5|-
TGCAGTGCTAGAGACCCTGGGCGGGGACAGCAAGAGACCCAGTACTTC
CSARDPGRGQQETQYF
>-|TRBV24-1|TRBJ2-5|TRBD1
TGTGCCACCAGTGAAACAGGGGTGGGTCAAGAGACCCAGTACTTC
CATSETGVGQETQYF
>-|TRBV29-1|TRBJ2-7|-
TGCAGCGTTGGTTGGACAAGCCCCGAGCAGTACTTC
CSVGWTSPEQYF
>many|TRBV28|TRBJ2-1|-
TGTGCCAGCATAGGGGGGGTAGCGGCCTCCTACAATGAGCAGTTCTTC
CASIGGVAASYNEQFF
>-|TRBV7-2|TRBJ1-3|-
TGTGCCAGCAGCGCTCCGGGACGGGGAAACACCATATATTTT
CASSAPGRGNTIYF
>-|TRBV5-5|TRBJ2-7|-
TGTGCCAGCAGCACCGGTCCCCGCTGCCCGCAGTACTTC
CASSTGPRCPQYF
>-|TRBV20-1|TRBJ2-1|TRBD2
TGCAGTGCCCTGGGACTAGCGGTCCTTCTTGAGCAGTTCTTC
CSALGLAVLLEQFF
>-|TRBV30|TRBJ2-1|TRBD2
TGTGCCTGGGCCGGGGGGGCGCGGTACAATGAGCAGTTCTTC
CAWAGGARYNEQFF
>many|TRBV7-6|TRBJ1-1|-
TGTGCCAGCAGCTTAGGGCAGTATGGCACTGAAGCTTTCTTT
CASSLGQYGTEAFF
>-|TRBV20-1|TRBJ2-5|-
TGCAGTGCTAGGTACCCCGGGGAGACCCAGTACTTC
CSARYPGETQYF
>few|TRBV7-2|TRBJ1-1|TRBD1
TGTGCCAGCAGCTTAAGGGACAGGGGTGAAGCTTTCTTT
CASSLRDRGEAFF
>many|TRBV12-3/TRBV12-4|TRBJ1-2|TRBD1
TGTGCCAGCAGTTATACCGGGACAGCTGGCTACACCTTC
CASSYTGTAGYTF
>-|TRBV28|TRBJ1-1|-
TGTGCCAGCAGCCTCTTGAATCAGGGAGAGACTGAAGCTTTCTTT
CASSLLNQGETEAFF
>many|TRBV20-1|TRBJ2-1|TRBD2
TGCAGTGCTAGAGATTTAGCGGGGTTTTCCTACAATGAGCAGTTCTTC
CSARDLAGFSYNEQFF
>few|TRBV7-8|TRBJ1-4|TRBD1
TGTGCCAGCAGCTATGAGCCGGGACAGGGAAGCGAAAAACTGTTTTTT
CASSYEPGQGSEKLFF
>-|TRBV9|TRBJ2-7|-
TGTGCCAGCAGCGTTGGGGGGATTCTAGACTACGAGCAGTACTTC
CASSVGGILDYEQYF
>many|TRBV9|TRBJ2-7|TRBD1
TGTGCCAGCAGCCCAAGGACAGGGATCTACGAGCAGTACTTC
CASSPRTGIYEQYF
>few|TRBV5-5|TRBJ1-2|-
TGTGCCAGCAGCCACAGTGATGCTGGCTACACCTTC
CASSHSDAGYTF
>-|TRBV5-4|TRBJ1-2|-
TGTGCCAGCAGCCTCGCCGGGACACCCGTTAGAGGCTACACCTTC
CASSLAGTPVRGYTF
>-|TRBV19|TRBJ2-1|TRBD2
TGTGCCAGTAGTACTGGTCTAGCGGGAGAGTGGTACAATGAGCAGTTCTTC
CASSTGLAGEWYNEQFF
>few|TRBV5-6|TRBJ2-2|-
TGTGCCAGCAGCTTGGGGAACCCCGGGGAGCTGTTTTTT
CASSLGNPGELFF
>few|TRBV20-1|TRBJ2-3|TRBD2
TGCAGTGCTAGGACTCCTAGCGGGAGTTCAGATACGCAGTATTTT
CSARTPSGSSDTQYF
>few|TRBV10-3|TRBJ1-5|-
TGTGCCATCGGGACCATTGGGAGCAATCAGCCCCAGCATTTT
CAIGTIGSNQPQHF
>-|TRBV4-3|TRBJ1-5|-
TGCGCCAGCAGCCGGAACTCGGGGGGAGGCCAGCCCCAGCATTTT
CASSRNSGGGQPQHF
>few|TRBV10-3|TRBJ2-3|-
TGTGCCATCAAAAGGGACAGCACAGATACGCAGTATTTT
CAIKRDSTDTQYF
>few|TRBV27|TRBJ2-5|TRBD2
TGTGCCAGCAGGCAGAGACTAGCGGGGGGCCCAGAGACCCAGTACTTC
CASRQRLAGGPETQYF
>many|TRBV20-1|TRBJ2-7|TRBD1
TGCAGTGCTCCCGGGACAGTCAGCGAGCAGTACTTC
CSAPGTVSEQYF
>many|TRBV28|TRBJ2-7|-
TGTGCCAGCAGTAAACTAGCAGAGTGGTACTTC
CASSKLAEWYF
>few|TRBV27|TRBJ1-2|-
TGTGCCAGCACCCGAAGGCAGGACCTTAACTATGGCTACACCTTC
CASTRRQDLNYGYTF
>many|TRBV10-3|TRBJ2-2|-
TGTGCCATCGACGCGGACACCGGGGAGCTGTTTTTT
CAIDADTGELFF
>-|TRBV30|TRBJ1-2|-
TGTGCCTGGAGTGATGGGACGGCTAACTATGGCTACACCTTC
CAWSDGTANYGYTF
>many|TRBV14|TRBJ2-2|-
TGTGCCAGCAGGTCGGAGACCGGGGAGCTGTTTTTT
CASRSETGELFF
>many|TRBV15|TRBJ2-3|-
TGTGCCACCAGCAGAGATCAGAGAACGGGTGCAGATACGCAGTATTTT
CATSRDQRTGADTQYF
>many|TRBV2|TRBJ2-5|TRBD1
TGTGCCAGCAGGACCGGACAGGGGGTTTTGGCCCAGTACTTC
CASRTGQGVLAQYF
>many|TRBV10-3|TRBJ2-1|TRBD1
TGTGCCATCAGTGGATTAAGACAGGGGGGATTAAACAATGAGCAGTTCTTC
CAISGLRQGGLNNEQFF
>-|TRBV6-5|TRBJ1-2|-
TGTGCCAGCAGTTACTCGAGACAGGCCCCTAGGGGCTACACCTTC
CASSYSRQAPRGYTF
>few|TRBV5-6|TRBJ2-4|-
TGTGCCAGCAGCCCACGTGCCGGAGCCAAAAACATTCAGTACTTC
CASSPRAGAKNIQYF
>-|TRBV28|TRBJ2-1|TRBD2
TGTGCCAGCAGGGCACCCGGGACTAGTGTTGGCGAGCAGTTCTTC
CASRAPGTSVGEQFF